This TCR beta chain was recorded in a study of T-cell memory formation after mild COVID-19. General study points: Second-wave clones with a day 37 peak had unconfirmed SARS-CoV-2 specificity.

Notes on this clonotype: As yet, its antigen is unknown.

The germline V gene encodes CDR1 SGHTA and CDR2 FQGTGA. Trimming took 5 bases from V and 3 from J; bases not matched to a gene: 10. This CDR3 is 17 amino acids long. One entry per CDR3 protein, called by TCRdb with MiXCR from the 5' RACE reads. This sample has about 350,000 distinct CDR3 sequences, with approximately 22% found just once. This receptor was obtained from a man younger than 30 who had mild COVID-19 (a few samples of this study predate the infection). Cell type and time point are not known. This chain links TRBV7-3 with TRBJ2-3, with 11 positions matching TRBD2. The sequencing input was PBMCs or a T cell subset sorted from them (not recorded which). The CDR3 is CASSPGLAGLGTDTQYF. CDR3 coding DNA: TGTGCCAGCAGCCCTGGACTAGCGGGCCTTGGTACAGATACGCAGTATTTT.